A selection of T cell receptor beta chains follows, all from one sample in a study of T cells after yellow fever vaccination. TCRdb reanalysed the 5' RACE reads using MiXCR and keeps one entry per CDR3 protein. Of some 340,000 distinct CDR3 sequences detected, about 4% appear once; the ten largest clones hold around 24%. Specimen: PBMCs, collected 5 days after the yellow fever booster vaccination. The origin of the receptors is a man aged 18 to 30 who received the YFV17D yellow fever vaccine. The CDR3 runs from the conserved cysteine through the conserved F or W. The D gene is left open where the match is weak. Clone size is given for some rows only: seen once, a few or many times, or a class if the clone is expanded.

J gene: TRBJ1-2
D gene: TRBD1
CDR3 length: 14
V gene: TRBV11-2
clone size: -
CDR3 DNA: TGTGCCAGCAGCTACCTGACAGGGGAGCCTGGCTACACCTTC
CDR3 protein: CASSYLTGEPGYTF

J gene: TRBJ1-1
D gene: TRBD1
CDR3 length: 15
V gene: TRBV7-8
clone size: few
CDR3 DNA: TGTGCCAGCAGCTTCGGGGGACAGGGGGACGCTGAAGCTTTCTTT
CDR3 protein: CASSFGGQGDAEAFF

J gene: TRBJ2-5
D gene: -
CDR3 length: 17
V gene: TRBV7-2
clone size: many
CDR3 DNA: TGTGCCAGCAGCTTAATCGACCGCGGGCGGCCCCAAGAGACCCAGTACTTC
CDR3 protein: CASSLIDRGRPQETQYF

J gene: TRBJ1-2
D gene: -
CDR3 length: 13
V gene: TRBV2
clone size: few
CDR3 DNA: TGTGCCAGCAGGGGAGGGGGGATACTTGGCTACACCTTC
CDR3 protein: CASRGGGILGYTF

J gene: TRBJ1-1
D gene: -
CDR3 length: 16
V gene: TRBV4-3
clone size: few
CDR3 DNA: TGCGCCAGCAGCCAAGATTCCGGGGGGATAGGAACTGAAGCTTTCTTT
CDR3 protein: CASSQDSGGIGTEAFF

J gene: TRBJ2-2
D gene: -
CDR3 length: 17
V gene: TRBV20-1
clone size: many
CDR3 DNA: TGCAGGAAATCTTTGGGGGGCAAATCGGGCTCCGGCGGGGAGCTGTTTTTT
CDR3 protein: CRKSLGGKSGSGGELFF

J gene: TRBJ2-5
D gene: TRBD2
CDR3 length: 13
V gene: TRBV6-5
clone size: many
CDR3 DNA: TGTGCCAGCAGTTACGGGGGGGGAGAGACCCAGTACTTC
CDR3 protein: CASSYGGGETQYF

J gene: TRBJ2-5
D gene: TRBD2
CDR3 length: 17
V gene: TRBV28
clone size: -
CDR3 DNA: TGTGCCAGCAGTTTATTGGGCGCGGTTGCGGGGGGAGAGACCCAGTACTTC
CDR3 protein: CASSLLGAVAGGETQYF

J gene: TRBJ2-3
D gene: -
CDR3 length: 11
V gene: TRBV5-1
clone size: -
CDR3 DNA: TGCGCCAGCAGCCAGCCAGATACGCAGTATTTT
CDR3 protein: CASSQPDTQYF

J gene: TRBJ2-3
D gene: -
CDR3 length: 15
V gene: TRBV7-3
clone size: many
CDR3 DNA: TGTGCCAGCAGCCTACTAGGGACGAACACAGATACGCAGTATTTT
CDR3 protein: CASSLLGTNTDTQYF

J gene: TRBJ2-6
D gene: -
CDR3 length: 13
V gene: TRBV20-1
clone size: -
CDR3 DNA: TGCAGTGCCGAAAGATCTGGGGCCAACGTCCTGACTTTC
CDR3 protein: CSAERSGANVLTF

J gene: TRBJ2-1
D gene: TRBD2
CDR3 length: 17
V gene: TRBV27
clone size: -
CDR3 DNA: TGTGCCAGCAGTCAAACTAGCGGGGGGGTTTCCTACAATGAGCAGTTCTTC
CDR3 protein: CASSQTSGGVSYNEQFF

J gene: TRBJ1-2
D gene: TRBD1
CDR3 length: 15
V gene: TRBV12-3/TRBV12-4
clone size: -
CDR3 DNA: TGTGCCAGCAGCCACCCCGGGACAGGAGTATATGGCTACACCTTC
CDR3 protein: CASSHPGTGVYGYTF

J gene: TRBJ2-7
D gene: TRBD1
CDR3 length: 14
V gene: TRBV9
clone size: few
CDR3 DNA: TGTGCCAGCAGCGTAGGGGGGACAGTTTACGAGCAGTACTTC
CDR3 protein: CASSVGGTVYEQYF

J gene: TRBJ2-3
D gene: TRBD1
CDR3 length: 16
V gene: TRBV5-5
clone size: many
CDR3 DNA: TGTGCCAGCAGCCCCACCGGGACAGGGAAGCCAGATACGCAGTATTTT
CDR3 protein: CASSPTGTGKPDTQYF

J gene: TRBJ2-3
D gene: -
CDR3 length: 15
V gene: TRBV4-3
clone size: few
CDR3 DNA: TGCGCCAGCAGCCAAGATGGGGCGAACACAGATACGCAGTATTTT
CDR3 protein: CASSQDGANTDTQYF

J gene: TRBJ2-7
D gene: TRBD1
CDR3 length: 13
V gene: TRBV20-1
clone size: medium-sized
CDR3 DNA: TGCAGTGCTAGGACAGGGATCCGCTACGAGCAGTACTTC
CDR3 protein: CSARTGIRYEQYF

J gene: TRBJ2-3
D gene: -
CDR3 length: 10
V gene: TRBV20-1
clone size: few
CDR3 DNA: TGCAGTGCCAGTCGAGGTACGCAGTATTTT
CDR3 protein: CSASRGTQYF

J gene: TRBJ2-7
D gene: -
CDR3 length: 18
V gene: TRBV10-3
clone size: -
CDR3 DNA: TGTGCCATCAGTGAGTCGCCCGGAAGGTTAGGGACCTTGGACGAGCAGTACTTC
CDR3 protein: CAISESPGRLGTLDEQYF

J gene: TRBJ2-5
D gene: TRBD2
CDR3 length: 16
V gene: TRBV28
clone size: -
CDR3 DNA: TGTGCCAGCAGTCCCCCAGCGGGGACCATTCAAGAGACCCAGTACTTC
CDR3 protein: CASSPPAGTIQETQYF

J gene: TRBJ2-1
D gene: -
CDR3 length: 11
V gene: TRBV2
clone size: few
CDR3 DNA: TGTGCCAGCAGTGTGTTCGTCGAGCAGTTCTTC
CDR3 protein: CASSVFVEQFF

J gene: TRBJ2-3
D gene: TRBD2
CDR3 length: 17
V gene: TRBV4-1
clone size: few
CDR3 DNA: TGCGCCAGCAGCCAAGTCATACGGCGGGGGGCCACAGATACGCAGTATTTT
CDR3 protein: CASSQVIRRGATDTQYF

J gene: TRBJ1-1
D gene: -
CDR3 length: 13
V gene: TRBV7-2
clone size: many
CDR3 DNA: TGTGCCAGCAGTTTGCGTAGGGGCACTGAAGCTTTCTTT
CDR3 protein: CASSLRRGTEAFF

J gene: TRBJ2-5
D gene: TRBD1
CDR3 length: 13
V gene: TRBV29-1
clone size: few
CDR3 DNA: TGCAGCGTTGTCGACAGGGGAGGAGAGACCCAGTACTTC
CDR3 protein: CSVVDRGGETQYF

J gene: TRBJ2-7
D gene: -
CDR3 length: 14
V gene: TRBV9
clone size: -
CDR3 DNA: TGTGCCAGCAGCGGGAAATCGAACAGGGCCCCGTTTGACTTC
CDR3 protein: CASSGKSNRAPFDF

J gene: TRBJ2-2
D gene: -
CDR3 length: 15
V gene: TRBV12-3/TRBV12-4
clone size: many
CDR3 DNA: TGTGCCAGCAGTTTGGAACCGGGTGGCACCGGGGAGCTGTTTTTT
CDR3 protein: CASSLEPGGTGELFF

J gene: TRBJ1-1
D gene: -
CDR3 length: 17
V gene: TRBV6-5
clone size: few
CDR3 DNA: TGTGCCAGCAGTTACTCGTTTTCTCCGGGGGCACACACTGAAGCTTTCTTT
CDR3 protein: CASSYSFSPGAHTEAFF

J gene: TRBJ2-5
D gene: -
CDR3 length: 13
V gene: TRBV24-1
clone size: few
CDR3 DNA: TGTGCCACCAGTGATGGGTGGGCCGAGACCCAGTACTTC
CDR3 protein: CATSDGWAETQYF

J gene: TRBJ2-2
D gene: -
CDR3 length: 13
V gene: TRBV5-4
clone size: many
CDR3 DNA: TGTGCCAGCAGTCAAGACAGCACCGGGGAGCTGTTTTTT
CDR3 protein: CASSQDSTGELFF

J gene: TRBJ2-7
D gene: -
CDR3 length: 15
V gene: TRBV14
clone size: -
CDR3 DNA: TGTGCCAGCAGCCAAGATCCGGGCTTTGCCTACGAGCAGTACTTC
CDR3 protein: CASSQDPGFAYEQYF

J gene: TRBJ2-4
D gene: -
CDR3 length: 16
V gene: TRBV28
clone size: -
CDR3 DNA: TGTGCCAGCAGTTTCGAGGGGGGAGCAATCAAAAACATTCAGTACTTC
CDR3 protein: CASSFEGGAIKNIQYF

J gene: TRBJ2-7
D gene: -
CDR3 length: 14
V gene: TRBV29-1
clone size: few
CDR3 DNA: TGCAGCGTTGCTATGAGGAAGACAGTCCACGAGCAGTACTTC
CDR3 protein: CSVAMRKTVHEQYF

J gene: TRBJ2-3
D gene: TRBD2
CDR3 length: 13
V gene: TRBV20-1
clone size: -
CDR3 DNA: TGCAGTGCCCCTGGGGGGGGCACAGATACGCAGTATTTT
CDR3 protein: CSAPGGGTDTQYF

J gene: TRBJ1-1
D gene: -
CDR3 length: 13
V gene: TRBV6-2/TRBV6-3
clone size: many
CDR3 DNA: TGTGCCAGCAGATCCGACGGGCGACGGTGGGCTTTCTTT
CDR3 protein: CASRSDGRRWAFF

J gene: TRBJ1-5
D gene: -
CDR3 length: 15
V gene: TRBV28
clone size: -
CDR3 DNA: TGTGCCAGCAGTCCCGGCGGGGAGGGTGGCCAGCCCCAGCATTTT
CDR3 protein: CASSPGGEGGQPQHF

J gene: TRBJ1-6
D gene: -
CDR3 length: 14
V gene: TRBV27
clone size: -
CDR3 DNA: TGTGCCAGCAGTTTGGGGGCGAGAAATTCACCCCTCCACTTT
CDR3 protein: CASSLGARNSPLHF

J gene: TRBJ2-3
D gene: -
CDR3 length: 13
V gene: TRBV20-1
clone size: few
CDR3 DNA: TGCAGTCCACGGGGGATGGGCACAGATACGCAGTATTTT
CDR3 protein: CSPRGMGTDTQYF

J gene: TRBJ1-2
D gene: TRBD1
CDR3 length: 14
V gene: TRBV4-2
clone size: many
CDR3 DNA: TGTGCCAGCAGCCGCACAGGGGCCAACTATGGCTACACCTTC
CDR3 protein: CASSRTGANYGYTF

J gene: TRBJ1-6
D gene: -
CDR3 length: 14
V gene: TRBV20-1
clone size: few
CDR3 DNA: TGCAGTGCTAGTGCAGGGAGATCGGAGTCACCCCTCCACTTT
CDR3 protein: CSASAGRSESPLHF

J gene: TRBJ1-1
D gene: -
CDR3 length: 15
V gene: TRBV5-4
clone size: few
CDR3 DNA: TGTGCCAGCAGCTTGGCCCTGGGGGAGAACACTGAAGCTTTCTTT
CDR3 protein: CASSLALGENTEAFF

J gene: TRBJ2-5
D gene: TRBD1
CDR3 length: 15
V gene: TRBV7-9
clone size: -
CDR3 DNA: TGTGCCAGCACCCCAGAGGGGACAGGGGAGGAGACCCAGTACTTC
CDR3 protein: CASTPEGTGEETQYF

J gene: TRBJ2-1
D gene: TRBD1
CDR3 length: 13
V gene: TRBV6-2/TRBV6-3
clone size: many
CDR3 DNA: TGTGCCAGCAGAGGGGACAGATACAATGAGCAGTTCTTC
CDR3 protein: CASRGDRYNEQFF

J gene: TRBJ2-3
D gene: -
CDR3 length: 15
V gene: TRBV5-6
clone size: -
CDR3 DNA: TGTGCCAGCAGCTTGGGAGGGGGAGACACAGATACGCAGTATTTT
CDR3 protein: CASSLGGGDTDTQYF